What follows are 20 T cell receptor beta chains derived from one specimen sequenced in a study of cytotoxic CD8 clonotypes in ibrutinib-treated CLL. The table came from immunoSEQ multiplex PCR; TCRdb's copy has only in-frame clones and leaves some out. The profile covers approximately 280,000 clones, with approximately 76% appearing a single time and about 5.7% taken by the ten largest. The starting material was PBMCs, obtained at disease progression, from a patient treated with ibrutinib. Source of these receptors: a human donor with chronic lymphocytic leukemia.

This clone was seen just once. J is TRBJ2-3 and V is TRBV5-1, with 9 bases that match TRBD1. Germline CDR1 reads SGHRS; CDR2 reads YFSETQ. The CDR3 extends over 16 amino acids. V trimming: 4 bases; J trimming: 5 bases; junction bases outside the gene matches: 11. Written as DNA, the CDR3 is TGCGCCAGCAGCGCCCTGCGAGACAGGGGGTTAGATACGCAGTATTTT. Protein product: CASSALRDRGLDTQYF.

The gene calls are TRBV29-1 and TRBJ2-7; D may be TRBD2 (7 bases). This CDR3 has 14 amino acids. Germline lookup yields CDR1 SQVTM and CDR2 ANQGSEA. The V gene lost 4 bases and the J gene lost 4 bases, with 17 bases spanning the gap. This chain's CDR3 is CSVVGGGIVYEQYF. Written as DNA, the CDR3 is TGCAGCGTTGTTGGCGGGGGCATCGTATACGAGCAGTACTTC.

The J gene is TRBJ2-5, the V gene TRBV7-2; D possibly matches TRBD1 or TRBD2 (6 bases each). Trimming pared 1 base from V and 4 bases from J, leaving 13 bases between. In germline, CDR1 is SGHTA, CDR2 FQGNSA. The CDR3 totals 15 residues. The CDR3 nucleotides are TGTGCCAGCAGCTTAGACGGGGGCGCGGGAGAGACCCAGTACTTC. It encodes CASSLDGGAGETQYF.

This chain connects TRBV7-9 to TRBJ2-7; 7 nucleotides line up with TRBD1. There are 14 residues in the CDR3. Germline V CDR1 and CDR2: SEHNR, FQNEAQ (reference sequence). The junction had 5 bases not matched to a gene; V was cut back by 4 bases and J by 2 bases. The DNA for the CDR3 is TGTGCCAGCAGCTACCGGGACAGCCCCTACGAGCAGTACTTC. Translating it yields CASSYRDSPYEQYF.

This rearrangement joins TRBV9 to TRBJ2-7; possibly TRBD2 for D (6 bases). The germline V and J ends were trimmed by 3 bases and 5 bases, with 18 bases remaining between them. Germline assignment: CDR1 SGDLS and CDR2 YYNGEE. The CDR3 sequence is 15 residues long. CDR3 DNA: TGTGCCAGCAGCGCCGGGACGGGGGTCGATAACGAGCAGTACTTC. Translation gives CASSAGTGVDNEQYF. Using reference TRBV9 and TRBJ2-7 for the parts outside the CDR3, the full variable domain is DSGVTQTPKHLITATGQRVTLRCSPRSGDLSVYWYQQSLDQGLQFLIQYYNGEERAKGNILERFSAQQFPDLHSELNLSSLELGDSALYFCASSAGTGVDNEQYFGPGTRLTVT.

In DNA form, the CDR3 reads TGTGCCATCAGTCTAACCCGGGACTACCAAGAGACCCAGTACTTC. It is translated as CAISLTRDYQETQYF. V and J are TRBV10-3 and TRBJ2-5, with D maybe TRBD2 (6 bases). The germline V gene has CDR1 ENHRY and CDR2 SYGVKD. The CDR3 runs to 15 residues. Between the trimmed V and J ends, which lost 5 bases and 0 bases, there was a span of 13 bases.

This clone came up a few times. The CDR3, as DNA: TGTGCCAGTAGTAGGCTGGGACAGGGGTACGAGCAGTACTTC. Translated, it gives CASSRLGQGYEQYF. This rearrangement joins TRBV19 to TRBJ2-7; 10 bases fit TRBD1. The CDR3 runs 14 residues. V shed 4 bases, J shed 4 bases, and the junction held 4 bases outside the gene matches. CDR1 and CDR2 from the germline V gene are LNHDA and SQIVND (reference sequence).

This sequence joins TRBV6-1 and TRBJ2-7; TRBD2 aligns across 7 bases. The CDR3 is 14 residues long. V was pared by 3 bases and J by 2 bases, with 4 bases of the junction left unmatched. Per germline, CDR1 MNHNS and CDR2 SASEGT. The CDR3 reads CASSDWEGPYEQYF. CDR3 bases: TGTGCCAGCAGTGATTGGGAGGGCCCCTACGAGCAGTACTTC.

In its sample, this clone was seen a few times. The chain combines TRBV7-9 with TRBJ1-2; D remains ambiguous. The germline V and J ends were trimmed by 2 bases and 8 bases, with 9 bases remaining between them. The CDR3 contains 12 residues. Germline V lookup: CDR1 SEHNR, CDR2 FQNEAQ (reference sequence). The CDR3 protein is CASSLIYWGYTF. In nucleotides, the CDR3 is TGTGCCAGCAGCTTAATTTACTGGGGCTACACCTTC.

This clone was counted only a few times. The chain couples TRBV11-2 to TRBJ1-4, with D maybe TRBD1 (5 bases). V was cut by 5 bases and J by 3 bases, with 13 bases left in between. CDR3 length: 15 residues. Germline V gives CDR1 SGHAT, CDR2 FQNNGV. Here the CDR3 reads CASSLTGVANEKLFF. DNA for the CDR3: TGTGCCAGCAGCCTAACAGGAGTAGCTAATGAAAAACTGTTTTTT.

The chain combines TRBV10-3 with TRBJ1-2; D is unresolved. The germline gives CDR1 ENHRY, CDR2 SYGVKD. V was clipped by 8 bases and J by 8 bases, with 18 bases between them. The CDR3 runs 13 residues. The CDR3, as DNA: TGTGCCATCGGCAGTAGCCCCTTTGAGGGCTACACCTTC. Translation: CAIGSSPFEGYTF.

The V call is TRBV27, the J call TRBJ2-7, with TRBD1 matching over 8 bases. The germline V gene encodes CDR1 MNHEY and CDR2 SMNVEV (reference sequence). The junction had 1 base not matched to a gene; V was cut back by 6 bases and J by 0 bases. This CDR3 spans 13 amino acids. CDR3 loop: CASRQGGSYEQYF. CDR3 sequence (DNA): TGTGCCAGCAGACAGGGGGGCTCCTACGAGCAGTACTTC.

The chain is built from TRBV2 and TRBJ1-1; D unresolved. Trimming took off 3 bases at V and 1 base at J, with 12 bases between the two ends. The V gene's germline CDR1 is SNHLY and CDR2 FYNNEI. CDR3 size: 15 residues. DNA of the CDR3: TGTGCCAGCAGTGATCGTGGTAGGTCGAACACTGAAGCTTTCTTT. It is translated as CASSDRGRSNTEAFF.

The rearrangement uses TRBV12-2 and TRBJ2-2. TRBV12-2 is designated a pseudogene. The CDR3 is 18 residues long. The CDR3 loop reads CASRPFRLKGGNTGELFF. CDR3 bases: TGTGCAAGTCGCCCCTTCCGTCTGAAGGGGGGAAACACCGGGGAGCTGTTTTTT.

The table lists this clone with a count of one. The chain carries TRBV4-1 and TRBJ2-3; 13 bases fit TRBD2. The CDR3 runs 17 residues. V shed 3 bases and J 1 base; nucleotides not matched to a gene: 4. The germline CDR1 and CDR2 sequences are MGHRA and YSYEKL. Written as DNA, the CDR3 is TGCGCCAGCAGCCAGCGGACTAGCGGGAGCGGCACAGATACGCAGTATTTT. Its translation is CASSQRTSGSGTDTQYF.

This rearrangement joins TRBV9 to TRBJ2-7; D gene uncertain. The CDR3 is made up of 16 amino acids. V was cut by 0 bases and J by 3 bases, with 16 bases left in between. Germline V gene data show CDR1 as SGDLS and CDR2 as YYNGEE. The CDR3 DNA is TGTGCCAGCAGCGTAGGGCTTCCGATCGGAGTCTACGAGCAGTACTTC. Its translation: CASSVGLPIGVYEQYF. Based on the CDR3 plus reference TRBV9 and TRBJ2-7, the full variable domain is DSGVTQTPKHLITATGQRVTLRCSPRSGDLSVYWYQQSLDQGLQFLIQYYNGEERAKGNILERFSAQQFPDLHSELNLSSLELGDSALYFCASSVGLPIGVYEQYFGPGTRLTVT.

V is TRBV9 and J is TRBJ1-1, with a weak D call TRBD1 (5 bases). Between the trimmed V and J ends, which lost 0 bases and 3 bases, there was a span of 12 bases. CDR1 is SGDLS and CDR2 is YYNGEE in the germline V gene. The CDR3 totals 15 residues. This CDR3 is CASSVAGWWDTEAFF. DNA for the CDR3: TGTGCCAGCAGCGTAGCAGGGTGGTGGGACACTGAAGCTTTCTTT.

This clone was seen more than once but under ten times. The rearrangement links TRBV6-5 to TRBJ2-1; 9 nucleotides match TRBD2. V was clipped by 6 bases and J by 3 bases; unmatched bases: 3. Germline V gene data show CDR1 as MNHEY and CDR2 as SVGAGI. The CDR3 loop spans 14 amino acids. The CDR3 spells CASRAGGRYNEQFF. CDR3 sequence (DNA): TGTGCCAGCAGGGCGGGGGGGCGCTACAATGAGCAGTTCTTC.

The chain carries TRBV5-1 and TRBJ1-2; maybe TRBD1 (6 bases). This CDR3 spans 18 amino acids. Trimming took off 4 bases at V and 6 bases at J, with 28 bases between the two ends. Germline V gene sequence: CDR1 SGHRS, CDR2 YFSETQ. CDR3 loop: CASSLGPRRQGSDDGYTF. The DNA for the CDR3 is TGCGCCAGCAGCCTTGGCCCGCGAAGGCAGGGGTCTGATGATGGCTACACCTTC.

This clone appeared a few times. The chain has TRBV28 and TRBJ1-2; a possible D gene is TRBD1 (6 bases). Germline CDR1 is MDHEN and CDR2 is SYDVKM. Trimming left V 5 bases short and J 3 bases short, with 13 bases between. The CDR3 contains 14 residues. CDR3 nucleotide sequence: TGTGCCAGCAGTAGGGACACCACGCACTATGGCTACACCTTC. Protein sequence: CASSRDTTHYGYTF.